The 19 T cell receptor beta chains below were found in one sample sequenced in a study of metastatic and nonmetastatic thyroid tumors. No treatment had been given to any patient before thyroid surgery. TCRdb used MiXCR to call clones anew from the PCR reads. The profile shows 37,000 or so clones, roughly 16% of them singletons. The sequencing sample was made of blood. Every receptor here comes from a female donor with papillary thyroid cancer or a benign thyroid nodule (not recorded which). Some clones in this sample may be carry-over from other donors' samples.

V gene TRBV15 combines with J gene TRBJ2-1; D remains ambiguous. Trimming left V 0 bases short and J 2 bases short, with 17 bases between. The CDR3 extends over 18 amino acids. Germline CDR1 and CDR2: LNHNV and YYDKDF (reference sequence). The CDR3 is CATSRDGLEVSTYNEQFF. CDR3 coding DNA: TGTGCCACCAGCAGAGATGGTTTAGAGGTGAGCACCTACAATGAGCAGTTCTTC.

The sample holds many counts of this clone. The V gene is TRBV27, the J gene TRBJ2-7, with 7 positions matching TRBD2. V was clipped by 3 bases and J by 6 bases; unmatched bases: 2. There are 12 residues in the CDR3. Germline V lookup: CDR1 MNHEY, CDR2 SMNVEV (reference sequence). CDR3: CASSFGEGEQYF. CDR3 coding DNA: TGTGCCAGCAGTTTTGGGGAGGGCGAGCAGTACTTC.

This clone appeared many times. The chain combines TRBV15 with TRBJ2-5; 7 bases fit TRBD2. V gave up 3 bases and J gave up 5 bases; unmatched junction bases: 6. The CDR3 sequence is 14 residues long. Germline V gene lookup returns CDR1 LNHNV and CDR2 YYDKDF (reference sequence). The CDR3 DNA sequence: TGTGCCACCAGCAGGGGGGGGTTTGTGGAGACCCAGTACTTC. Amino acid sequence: CATSRGGFVETQYF.

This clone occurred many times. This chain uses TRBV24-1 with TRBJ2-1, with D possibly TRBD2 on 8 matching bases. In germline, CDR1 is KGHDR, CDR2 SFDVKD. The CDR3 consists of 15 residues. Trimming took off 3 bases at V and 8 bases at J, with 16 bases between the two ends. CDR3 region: CATSDPREGADEQFF. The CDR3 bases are TGTGCCACCAGTGATCCCCGGGAGGGGGCAGATGAGCAGTTCTTC.

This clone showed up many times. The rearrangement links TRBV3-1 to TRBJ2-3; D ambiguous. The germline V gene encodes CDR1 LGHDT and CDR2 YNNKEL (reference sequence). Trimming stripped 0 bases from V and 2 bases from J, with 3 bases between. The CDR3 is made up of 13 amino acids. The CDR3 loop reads CASSQDYTDTQYF. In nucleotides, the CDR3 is TGTGCCAGCAGCCAAGATTACACAGATACGCAGTATTTT.

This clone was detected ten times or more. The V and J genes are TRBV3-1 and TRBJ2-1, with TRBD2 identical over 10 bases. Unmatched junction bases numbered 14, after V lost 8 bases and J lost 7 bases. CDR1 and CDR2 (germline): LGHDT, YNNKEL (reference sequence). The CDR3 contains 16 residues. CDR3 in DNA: TGTGCCAGCGACACTAATCTAGCGGGAGACGGTAATGAGCAGTTCTTC. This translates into CASDTNLAGDGNEQFF.

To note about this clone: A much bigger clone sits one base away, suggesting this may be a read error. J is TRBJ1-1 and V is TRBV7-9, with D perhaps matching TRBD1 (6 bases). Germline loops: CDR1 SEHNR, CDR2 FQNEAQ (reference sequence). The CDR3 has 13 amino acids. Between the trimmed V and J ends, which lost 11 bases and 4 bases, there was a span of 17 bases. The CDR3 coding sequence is TGTGCCGGCATCGAGGGGGTGGGCACTGAAGCTTTCTTT. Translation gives CAGIEGVGTEAFF.

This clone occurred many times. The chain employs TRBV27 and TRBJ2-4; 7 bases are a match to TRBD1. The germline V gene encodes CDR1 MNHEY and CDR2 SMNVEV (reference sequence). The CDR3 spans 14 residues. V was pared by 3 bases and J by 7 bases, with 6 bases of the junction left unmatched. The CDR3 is CASSLTTGTNIQYF. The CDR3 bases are TGTGCCAGCAGTTTGACGACAGGGACGAACATTCAGTACTTC.

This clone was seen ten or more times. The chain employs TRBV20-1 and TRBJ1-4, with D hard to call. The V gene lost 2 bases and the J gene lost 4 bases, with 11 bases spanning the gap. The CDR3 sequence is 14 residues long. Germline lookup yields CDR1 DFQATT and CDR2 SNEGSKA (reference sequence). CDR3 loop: CSARRLYLNEKLFF. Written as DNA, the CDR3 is TGCAGTGCTAGAAGGCTCTACCTTAATGAAAAACTGTTTTTT.

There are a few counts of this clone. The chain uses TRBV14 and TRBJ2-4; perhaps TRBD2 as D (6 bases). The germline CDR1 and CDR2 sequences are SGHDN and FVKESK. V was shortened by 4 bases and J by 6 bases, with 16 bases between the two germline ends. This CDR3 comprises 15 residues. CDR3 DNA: TGTGCCAGCAGCCGAGGGGTTCAGGGAGGAAACATTCAGTACTTC. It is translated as CASSRGVQGGNIQYF. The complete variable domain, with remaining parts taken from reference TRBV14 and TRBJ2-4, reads EAGVTQFPSHSVIEKGQTVTLRCDPISGHDNLYWYRRVMGKEIKFLLHFVKESKQDESGMPNNRFLAERTGGTYSTLKVQPAELEDSGVYFCASSRGVQGGNIQYFGAGTRLSVL.

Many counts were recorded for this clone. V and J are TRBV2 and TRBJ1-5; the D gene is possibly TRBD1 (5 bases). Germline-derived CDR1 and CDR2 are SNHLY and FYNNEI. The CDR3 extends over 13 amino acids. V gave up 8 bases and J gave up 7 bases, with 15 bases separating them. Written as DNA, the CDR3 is TGTGCCAGCTCCGTGAGGGGCATCCAGCCCCAGCATTTT. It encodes CASSVRGIQPQHF. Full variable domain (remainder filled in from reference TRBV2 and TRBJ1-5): EPEVTQTPSHQVTQMGQEVILRCVPISNHLYFYWYRQILGQKVEFLVSFYNNEISEKSEIFDDQFSVERPDGSNFTLKIRSTKLEDSAMYFCASSVRGIQPQHFGDGTRLSIL.

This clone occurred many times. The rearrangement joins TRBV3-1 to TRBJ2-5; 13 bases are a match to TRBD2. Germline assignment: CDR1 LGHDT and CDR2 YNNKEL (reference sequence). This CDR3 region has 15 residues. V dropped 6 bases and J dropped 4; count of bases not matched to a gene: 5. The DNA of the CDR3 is TGTGCCAGCAGGTTACTAGCGGGAGGGAGAGAGACCCAGTACTTC. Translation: CASRLLAGGRETQYF.

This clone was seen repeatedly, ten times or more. Written as DNA, the CDR3 is TGCGCCAGCAGCTTAGAACTAGCCGGCTACGAGCAGTACTTC. Protein product: CASSLELAGYEQYF. The chain links TRBV5-1 to TRBJ2-7; a weak D match, TRBD2 (6 bases). Germline V gene data show CDR1 as SGHRS and CDR2 as YFSETQ. V was cut by 2 bases and J by 3 bases, with 12 bases left in between. The CDR3 is made up of 14 amino acids. Full variable domain (rest looked up from reference TRBV5-1 and TRBJ2-7): KAGVTQTPRYLIKTRGQQVTLSCSPISGHRSVSWYQQTPGQGLQFLFEYFSETQRNKGNFPGRFSGRQFSNSRSEMNVSTLELGDSALYLCASSLELAGYEQYFGPGTRLTVT.

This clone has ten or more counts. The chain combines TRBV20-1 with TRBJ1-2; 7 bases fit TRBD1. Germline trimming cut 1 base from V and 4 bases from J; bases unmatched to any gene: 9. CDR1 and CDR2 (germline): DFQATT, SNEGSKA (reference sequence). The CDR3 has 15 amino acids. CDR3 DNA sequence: TGCAGTGCTAGAGGAGACAGGGAGGGAGTCTATGGCTACACCTTC. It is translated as CSARGDREGVYGYTF.

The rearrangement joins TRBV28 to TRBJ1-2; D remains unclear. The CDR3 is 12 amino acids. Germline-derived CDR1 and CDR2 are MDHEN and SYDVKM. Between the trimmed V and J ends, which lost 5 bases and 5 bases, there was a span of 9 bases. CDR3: CASSPGPYGYTF. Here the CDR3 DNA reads TGTGCCAGCAGTCCAGGCCCATATGGCTACACCTTC.

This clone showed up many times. CDR3: CASSLLTDTQYF. CDR3 DNA: TGTGCCAGCAGCCTCCTAACAGATACGCAGTATTTT. The chain is built from TRBV13 and TRBJ2-3, with D uncertain. There are 12 residues in the CDR3. With 5 bases removed from V and 3 bases from J, the gap between germline ends came to 6 bases. Germline assignment: CDR1 PRHDT and CDR2 FYEKMQ (reference sequence).

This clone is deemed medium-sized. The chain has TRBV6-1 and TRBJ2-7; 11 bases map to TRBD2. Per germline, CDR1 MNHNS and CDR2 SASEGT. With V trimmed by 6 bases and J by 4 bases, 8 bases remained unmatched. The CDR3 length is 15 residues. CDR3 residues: CASRPTSGSGYEQYF. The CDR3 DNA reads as TGTGCCAGCAGGCCCACTAGCGGGAGTGGGTACGAGCAGTACTTC.

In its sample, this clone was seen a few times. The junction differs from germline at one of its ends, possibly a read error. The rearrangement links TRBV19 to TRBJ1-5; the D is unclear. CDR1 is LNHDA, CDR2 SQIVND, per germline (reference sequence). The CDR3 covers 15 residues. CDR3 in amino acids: CASSDFGKGPSPQHF. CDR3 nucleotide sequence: TGCGCCAGTAGCGATTTCGGGAAAGGTCCTTCGCCCCAGCATTTT.

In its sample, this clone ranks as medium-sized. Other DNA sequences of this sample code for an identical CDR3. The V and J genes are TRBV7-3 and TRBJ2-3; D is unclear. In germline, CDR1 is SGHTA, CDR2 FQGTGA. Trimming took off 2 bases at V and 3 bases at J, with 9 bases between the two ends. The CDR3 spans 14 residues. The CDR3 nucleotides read TGTGCCAGCAGCTTACAAGCGAGTACAGATACGCAGTATTTT. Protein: CASSLQASTDTQYF.